This TCR beta chain was obtained from a study of cytomegalovirus exposure and HLA in healthy donors. Study overall: Within the Caucasian-associated ancestry cluster were around 80% of the roughly 430 genotyped donors. Study outcomes and limitations: TCR beta V- and J-gene trimming, according to a later analysis, was linked to a missense DCLRE1C variant.

PCR employed 60 Vbeta and 13 Jbeta primers. Here immunoSEQ multiplex PCR was the method, and the copy in TCRdb shows in-frame clones only, minus some. The sample table sets out about 130,000 clones. For this clone: Antigen: not known.

The CDR3 sequence is 14 residues long. V was shortened by 6 bases and J by 0 bases, with 11 bases between the two germline ends. Germline V gene data show CDR1 as MNHEY and CDR2 as SVGAGI. The sequencing input was PBMCs. This sequence originates from a man in his forties in good health and CMV-seronegative. The chain has TRBV6-5 and TRBJ1-1; D is undetermined. The CDR3 nucleotides read TGTGCCAGCAGATCGGAGAGTTTGAACACTGAAGCTTTCTTT. It is translated as CASRSESLNTEAFF.